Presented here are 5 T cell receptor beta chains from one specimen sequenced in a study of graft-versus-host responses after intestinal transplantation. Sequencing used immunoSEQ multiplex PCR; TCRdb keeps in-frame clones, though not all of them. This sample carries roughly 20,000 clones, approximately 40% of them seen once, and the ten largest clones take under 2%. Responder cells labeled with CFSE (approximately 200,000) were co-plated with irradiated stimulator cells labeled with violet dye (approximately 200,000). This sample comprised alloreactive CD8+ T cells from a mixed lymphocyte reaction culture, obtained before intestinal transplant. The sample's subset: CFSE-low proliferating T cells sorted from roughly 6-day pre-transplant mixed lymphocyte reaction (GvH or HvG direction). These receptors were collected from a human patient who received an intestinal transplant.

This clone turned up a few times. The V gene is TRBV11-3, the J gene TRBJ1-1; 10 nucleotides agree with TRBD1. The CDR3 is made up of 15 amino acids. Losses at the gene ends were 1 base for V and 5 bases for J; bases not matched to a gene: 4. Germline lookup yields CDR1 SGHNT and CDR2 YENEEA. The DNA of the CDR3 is TGTGCCAGCAGCTTAGTCGGACAGGGGGTGACTGAAGCTTTCTTT. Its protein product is CASSLVGQGVTEAFF.

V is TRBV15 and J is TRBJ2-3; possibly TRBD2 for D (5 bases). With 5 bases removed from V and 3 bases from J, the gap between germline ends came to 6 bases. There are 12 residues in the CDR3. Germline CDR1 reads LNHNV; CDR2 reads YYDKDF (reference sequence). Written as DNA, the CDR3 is TGTGCCACCAGCCCGGGAACAGATACGCAGTATTTT. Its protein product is CATSPGTDTQYF.

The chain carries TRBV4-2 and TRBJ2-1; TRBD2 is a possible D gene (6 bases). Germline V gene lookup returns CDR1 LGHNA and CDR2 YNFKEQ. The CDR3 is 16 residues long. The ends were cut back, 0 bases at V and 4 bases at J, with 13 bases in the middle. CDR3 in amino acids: CASSQEAGLAYNEQFF. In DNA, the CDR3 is TGTGCCAGCAGCCAAGAGGCGGGGTTGGCTTACAATGAGCAGTTCTTC.

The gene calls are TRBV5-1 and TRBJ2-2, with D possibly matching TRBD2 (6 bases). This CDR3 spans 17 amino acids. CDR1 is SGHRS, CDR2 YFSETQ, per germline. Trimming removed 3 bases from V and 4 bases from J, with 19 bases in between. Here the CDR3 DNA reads TGCGCCAGCAGCTACCTGGGTAGGGGAGGAATCACCGGGGAGCTGTTTTTT. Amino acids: CASSYLGRGGITGELFF.

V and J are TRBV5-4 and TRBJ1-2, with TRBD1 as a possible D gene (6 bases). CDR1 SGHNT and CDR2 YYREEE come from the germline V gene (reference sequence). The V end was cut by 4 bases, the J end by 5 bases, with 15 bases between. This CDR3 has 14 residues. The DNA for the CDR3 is TGTGCCAGCAGCCTCAGGGGCCCGGTTTATGGCTACACCTTC. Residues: CASSLRGPVYGYTF.